This TCR beta chain originates from a study of cytomegalovirus exposure and HLA in healthy donors. The PCR ran on 60 Vbeta and 13 Jbeta primers. Sequencing was performed with immunoSEQ multiplex PCR; in TCRdb, only in-frame clones are kept and a portion is missing. The repertoire has over 150,000 clones, just under 85% of them found once; the top ten carry roughly 5.2%. The germline V and J ends were trimmed by 4 bases and 4 bases, with 26 bases remaining between them. The CDR3 has 18 amino acids. The germline CDR1 and CDR2 sequences are SGHRS and YFSETQ. This receptor was taken from a girl between 10 and 17 years old in good health and CMV-seropositive. What was sequenced was PBMCs. The chain employs TRBV5-1 and TRBJ1-2, with D perhaps TRBD1 (5 bases). The CDR3 DNA follows: TGCGCCAGCAGCACAGTCGGGGGGGGACCCCTTCCGGGCTATGGCTACACCTTC. Residues: CASSTVGGGPLPGYGYTF.